This paragraph reports one T cell receptor beta chain. The method was immunoSEQ multiplex PCR; TCRdb's version includes in-frame clones alone and lacks a portion of them. This table has 130,000 to 150,000 clones, 75% to 90% appearing once. There are 16 residues in the CDR3. Germline CDR1 and CDR2: KGHDR and SFDVKD. The V gene lost 0 bases and the J gene lost 0 bases, with 5 bases spanning the gap. This sample stems from a study of control samples from healthy donors and cancer patients. The receptor's source is a man aged 25-40 years in good health. This chain links TRBV24-1 with TRBJ1-6; D remains unclear. Material: blood. The CDR3 region has the DNA TGTGCCACCAGTGATTTGCGGAGCTCCTATAATTCACCCCTCCACTTT. This translates into CATSDLRSSYNSPLHF.